This T cell receptor (beta chain) was retrieved from a study of CD8 T cells in Susac syndrome. Sequencing of TCR beta was performed on blood CD8+ and CD4+ T cells. The multiple sclerosis control group consisted of treatment-naive patients whose relapsing-remitting disease, which was either stable or active, fulfilled revised McDonald criteria. Negative isolation yielded CD8+ and CD4+ T cells; FACS enriched TEMRA cells. Random hexamers served to reverse transcribe roughly 0.5 to 1 ug RNA. The immunoSEQ assay covered 54 Vbeta and 13 Jbeta segments for CDR3. A single record per CDR3 protein comes from TCRdb applying MiXCR to the immunoSEQ multiplex PCR reads. The sample records around 280,000 distinct CDR3 sequences, roughly 81% being singletons. The junction had 5 bases not matched to a gene; V was cut back by 3 bases and J by 7 bases. Germline values: CDR1 MGHDK, CDR2 SYGVNS. The length of the CDR3 is 13 residues.

This clonotype was sampled from a human donor with multiple sclerosis. Sequenced: CD8+ T cells from PBMCs. The V and J genes are TRBV25-1 and TRBJ2-7; 8 nucleotides line up with TRBD1. CDR3: CASSEGQAAEQYF. The CDR3 coding sequence is TGTGCCAGCAGTGAGGGACAGGCCGCGGAGCAGTACTTC.